Presented here are 27 T cell receptor beta chains from one specimen sequenced in a study of blood T cell repertoires in COVID-19. Sequencing was performed with immunoSEQ multiplex PCR; in TCRdb, only in-frame clones are kept and a portion is missing. There are 250,000 to 350,000 clones in the sample; over 70% occur only once, and 1% to 1.5% lies in the top ten. Input material: peripheral blood. The receptors derive from a woman between 50 and 59 years old with acute or convalescent COVID-19.

The J gene is TRBJ2-2, the V gene TRBV6-5; the D gene is possibly TRBD1 (6 bases). Trimming shortened V by 10 bases and J by 0 bases, and 12 bases separated the two germline ends. Germline lookup yields CDR1 MNHEY and CDR2 SVGAGI. The CDR3 is 14 residues long. The CDR3 DNA is TGTGCCAACAAGACAGGATCGAACACCGGGGAGCTGTTTTTT. This sequence encodes CANKTGSNTGELFF.

This chain uses TRBV7-6 with TRBJ2-2; D possibly corresponds to TRBD1 (6 bases). This CDR3 has 15 residues. The ends were cut back, 2 bases at V and 2 bases at J, with 9 bases in the middle. Germline V gives CDR1 SGHVS, CDR2 FNYEAQ. CDR3 protein: CASSLNRENTGELFF. The CDR3 nucleotides are TGTGCCAGCAGCTTAAACAGGGAAAACACCGGGGAGCTGTTTTTT.

The V call is TRBV18, the J call TRBJ2-3, with 8 bases aligning to TRBD2. Germline V gene lookup returns CDR1 KGHSH and CDR2 LQKENI. Trimming at V came to 4 bases and at J to 0 bases, leaving 6 bases not matched to a gene. This CDR3 is 16 amino acids long. The CDR3 reads CASSLTSDPSTDTQYF. CDR3 nucleotides: TGTGCCAGCTCACTGACTAGCGACCCTAGCACAGATACGCAGTATTTT. Variable domain in full (rest from reference TRBV18 and TRBJ2-3): NAGVMQNPRHLVRRRGQEARLRCSPMKGHSHVYWYRQLPEEGLKFMVYLQKENIIDESGMPKERFSAEFPKEGPSILRIQQVVRGDSAAYFCASSLTSDPSTDTQYFGPGTRLTVL.

The rearrangement links TRBV18 to TRBJ1-1; 7 bases are shared with TRBD1. The CDR3 length is 15 residues. Germline V CDR1 and CDR2: KGHSH, LQKENI. V shed 2 bases and J 3 bases; nucleotides not matched to a gene: 6. The CDR3 region is CASSPTGQTDTEAFF. In nucleotides, the CDR3 is TGTGCCAGCTCACCAACGGGACAGACGGACACTGAAGCTTTCTTT.

With respect to this clone: Distinct nucleotide sequences in the sample also encode this CDR3. J is TRBJ1-1 and V is TRBV19; 8 bases align to TRBD1. The junction had 3 bases not matched to a gene; V was cut back by 4 bases and J by 2 bases. The length of the CDR3 is 14 residues. The V gene's germline CDR1 is LNHDA and CDR2 SQIVND (reference sequence). DNA for the CDR3: TGTGCCAGTAGTACGGGACAGGTAAACACTGAAGCTTTCTTT. It translates to CASSTGQVNTEAFF.

CDR3 nucleotides: TGTGCCAGCAGTTCAGGGACTGGGGCCAACGTCCTGACTTTC. Protein: CASSSGTGANVLTF. V gene TRBV2 combines with J gene TRBJ2-6, with D possibly being TRBD1 (5 bases). From germline, CDR1 is SNHLY and CDR2 FYNNEI. Trimming cost V 5 bases and J 2 bases, with 7 bases left between them. This CDR3 is 14 amino acids long.

J is TRBJ1-6 and V is TRBV7-6, with TRBD1 matching over 7 bases. V was clipped by 0 bases and J by 7 bases; unmatched bases: 9. This CDR3 region has 17 residues. The germline V gene has CDR1 SGHVS and CDR2 FNYEAQ. As DNA, the CDR3 is TGTGCCAGCAGCTTAGCGACGCAGGGGGAACCAAATTCACCCCTCCACTTT. Its protein is CASSLATQGEPNSPLHF.

The chain joins TRBV2 to TRBJ1-5; TRBD1 matches 8 bases. The CDR3 loop spans 15 amino acids. V trimming: 4 bases; J trimming: 6 bases; junction bases outside the gene matches: 8. Germline V CDR1 and CDR2: SNHLY, FYNNEI. CDR3 in amino acids: CASSVDRDSVQPQHF. CDR3 DNA sequence: TGTGCCAGCAGTGTGGACAGGGATTCGGTTCAGCCCCAGCATTTT. The whole variable domain, filled in from reference TRBV2 and TRBJ1-5, reads EPEVTQTPSHQVTQMGQEVILRCVPISNHLYFYWYRQILGQKVEFLVSFYNNEISEKSEIFDDQFSVERPDGSNFTLKIRSTKLEDSAMYFCASSVDRDSVQPQHFGDGTRLSIL.

The genes are TRBV19 and TRBJ2-3, with 10 bases lining up with TRBD1. V was clipped by 4 bases and J by 8 bases; unmatched bases: 12. CDR1 is LNHDA and CDR2 is SQIVND in the germline V gene (reference sequence). This CDR3 contains 16 residues. The CDR3 loop is CASSSATGGALGTQYF. Written as DNA, the CDR3 is TGTGCCAGTAGTAGCGCGACAGGGGGCGCATTGGGTACGCAGTATTTT.

V and J are TRBV5-4 and TRBJ2-5; perhaps TRBD1 as D (7 bases). Germline assignment: CDR1 SGHNT and CDR2 YYREEE (reference sequence). This CDR3 contains 15 residues. V lost 4 bases, J lost 1 base, and 14 bases lay in between. CDR3 region: CASSQGGGIQETQYF. For the CDR3, the DNA is TGTGCCAGCAGCCAGGGGGGCGGAATCCAAGAGACCCAGTACTTC.

This chain uses TRBV10-3 with TRBJ1-4; tentative D call: TRBD1 (6 bases). The V gene lost 3 bases and the J gene lost 6 bases, with 20 bases spanning the gap. From germline, CDR1 is ENHRY and CDR2 SYGVKD. This CDR3 is built from 17 residues. CDR3 DNA: TGTGCCATCAGTGACTCCGGAACACAGGGAATGGATGAAAAACTGTTTTTT. Residues: CAISDSGTQGMDEKLFF.

The rearrangement uses TRBV7-9 and TRBJ2-2; the match to TRBD2 covers 13 bases. Trimming removed 6 bases from V and 5 bases from J; junction bases left unmatched: 6. The CDR3 runs to 16 residues. From germline, CDR1 is SEHNR and CDR2 FQNEAQ (reference sequence). This CDR3 is CASRTSGGPGTGELFF. CDR3 coding DNA: TGTGCCAGCAGGACTAGCGGGGGGCCGGGGACCGGGGAGCTGTTTTTT.

Comment on this clone: The junction shows a germline mismatch at one end, possibly a read error. The chain carries TRBV6-5 and TRBJ2-3, with D perhaps TRBD2 (5 bases). Germline CDR1 and CDR2: MNHEY and SVGAGI. The CDR3 extends over 14 amino acids. CDR3: CASSDSAGTDTQYF. The CDR3 nucleotides read TGTGCCAGCAGTGACTCAGCGGGCACAGATACGCAGTATTTT.

This clone occurred a few times. The chain joins TRBV11-2 to TRBJ1-1, with TRBD1 as a possible D gene (6 bases). Trimming removed 5 bases at V and 0 bases at J, with 22 bases between. CDR1 is SGHAT, CDR2 FQNNGV, per germline. The CDR3 has 18 amino acids. The CDR3 nucleotides are TGTGCCAGCAGCCGCGGTTTTGCGGGGGGCCCCTTGAACACTGAAGCTTTCTTT. Residues: CASSRGFAGGPLNTEAFF.

This sequence joins TRBV7-9 and TRBJ2-2; possibly TRBD2 for D (6 bases). Deletions cut 5 bases from V and 3 bases from J, with 16 bases between. CDR1 is SEHNR and CDR2 is FQNEAQ in the germline V gene (reference sequence). This CDR3 is 16 amino acids long. The CDR3 loop reads CASSAPYPGDTGELFF. The DNA for the CDR3 is TGTGCCAGCAGCGCCCCCTACCCGGGGGACACCGGGGAGCTGTTTTTT.

The rearrangement uses TRBV30 and TRBJ1-1; D perhaps matches TRBD1 (6 bases). Germline V gene sequence: CDR1 GTSNPN, CDR2 SVGIG (reference sequence). Trimming removed 0 bases at V and 4 bases at J, with 9 bases between. This CDR3 contains 13 residues. CDR3 coding DNA: TGTGCCTGGAGTGTAGGGGGTTCCACTGAAGCTTTCTTT. Amino acid sequence: CAWSVGGSTEAFF. Variable domain in full (rest from reference TRBV30 and TRBJ1-1): SQTIHQWPATLVQPVGSPLSLECTVEGTSNPNLYWYRQAAGRGLQLLFYSVGIGQISSEVPQNLSASRPQDRQFILSSKKLLLSDSGFYLCAWSVGGSTEAFFGQGTRLTVV.

A note on this clone: At one boundary the junction diverges from the germline segment, which might be a read error. V usage is TRBV7-9 and J usage is TRBJ2-7; 7 bases fit TRBD1. Germline lookup yields CDR1 SEHNR and CDR2 FQNEAQ (reference sequence). This CDR3 is built from 12 residues. Here the CDR3 reads CASGNETGTEAF. The CDR3 DNA sequence: TGTGCCAGCGGGAACGAGACCGGGACAGAAGCTTTC.

This chain connects TRBV2 to TRBJ2-7; TRBD1 matches at 8 bases. The V segment lost 7 bases and the J segment 4 bases; nucleotides outside the gene matches: 3. Per germline, CDR1 SNHLY and CDR2 FYNNEI. CDR3 length: 12 amino acids. CDR3 nucleotides: TGTGCCAGCATCAGACAGGGGTACGAGCAGTACTTC. As protein: CASIRQGYEQYF.

This rearrangement joins TRBV10-2 to TRBJ2-7; 8 bases match TRBD2. Trimming cost V 8 bases and J 7 bases; bases outside gene matches: 10. Germline V gene lookup returns CDR1 WSHSY and CDR2 SAAADI. This CDR3 is built from 13 residues. CDR3 residues: CASCGGGGGEQYV. The CDR3 coding sequence is TGCGCCAGCTGTGGGGGCGGCGGGGGGGAGCAGTACGTC.

The V call is TRBV30, the J call TRBJ1-4; 12 bases are a match to TRBD1. V was clipped by 3 bases and J by 4 bases; unmatched bases: 12. The CDR3 consists of 18 residues. Per germline, CDR1 GTSNPN and CDR2 SVGIG (reference sequence). CDR3 bases: TGTGCCTGGAGCTTCCGGGACAGGGGGCGTAATTATAATGAAAAACTGTTTTTT. Translating it yields CAWSFRDRGRNYNEKLFF.

The chain recombines TRBV18 with TRBJ1-1; TRBD1 might be the D (5 bases). The germline CDR1 and CDR2 sequences are KGHSH and LQKENI. V was pared by 2 bases and J by 3 bases, with 10 bases between. The CDR3 runs 14 residues. The CDR3 DNA reads as TGTGCCAGCTCACCAGGGGGGTCGCACACTGAAGCTTTCTTT. Protein product: CASSPGGSHTEAFF.

This chain connects TRBV9 to TRBJ2-3, with 8 bases fitting TRBD2. Germline CDR1 reads SGDLS; CDR2 reads YYNGEE. This CDR3 is built from 15 residues. Losses at the gene ends were 0 bases for V and 4 bases for J; bases not matched to a gene: 4. The CDR3 reads CASSVEGLVSDTQYF. The CDR3 DNA reads as TGTGCCAGCAGCGTAGAGGGACTAGTCTCAGATACGCAGTATTTT.

In nucleotides, the CDR3 is TGTGCCAGCAGCTTCTCGACAGGAACCACAGATACGCAGTATTTT. It is translated as CASSFSTGTTDTQYF. The genes are TRBV7-6 and TRBJ2-3, with D possibly being TRBD1 (6 bases). Germline-derived CDR1 and CDR2 are SGHVS and FNYEAQ. This CDR3 has 15 amino acids. V lost 3 bases and J 2 bases, leaving 12 bases between the germline ends.

The chain joins TRBV29-1 to TRBJ1-2, with D maybe TRBD1 (5 bases). The CDR3 spans 13 residues. Trimming cost V 0 bases and J 8 bases, with 13 bases left between them. Germline lookup yields CDR1 SQVTM and CDR2 ANQGSEA. CDR3 sequence reads: CSVEEGRVRGYTF. CDR3 nucleotide sequence: TGCAGCGTTGAAGAAGGCAGGGTGAGAGGCTACACCTTC.

This sequence joins TRBV2 and TRBJ1-5; 8 bases are a match to TRBD1. The CDR3 sequence is 15 residues long. Germline values: CDR1 SNHLY, CDR2 FYNNEI. The junction had 10 bases not matched to a gene; V was cut back by 6 bases and J by 6 bases. The CDR3 DNA is TGTGCCAGCAGGGGCCGACAGGGGACGGGTCAGCCCCAGCATTTT. Translation gives CASRGRQGTGQPQHF.

The V call is TRBV4-2, the J call TRBJ2-3, with 8 bases identical to TRBD2. V dropped 0 bases and J dropped 5; count of bases not matched to a gene: 10. CDR1 is LGHNA and CDR2 is YNFKEQ in the germline V gene. This CDR3 region has 17 residues. The CDR3 reads CASSQDLPGGPRDTQYF. The CDR3 nucleotides are TGTGCCAGCAGCCAAGATCTGCCGGGGGGGCCCAGAGATACGCAGTATTTT.

This chain uses TRBV24-1 with TRBJ2-3; 7 nucleotides agree with TRBD2. The CDR3 is 16 amino acids. Germline CDR1 and CDR2: KGHDR and SFDVKD. Trimming at V came to 4 bases and at J to 1 base, leaving 7 bases not matched to a gene. CDR3 sequence reads: CATSDPRGGGTDTQYF. In DNA, the CDR3 is TGTGCCACCAGTGACCCCCGTGGGGGGGGCACAGATACGCAGTATTTT.